This T cell receptor beta chain stems from a study of T-cell reconstitution after alpha-beta-depleted transplantation in children. The TCRbeta library was prepared with unique molecular identifiers. TCRdb re-called the PCR reads with MiXCR, one entry per CDR3 protein. The sample consists of just over 350,000 distinct CDR3 sequences, about 14% of them appearing once. In this sample, this clonotype turned up many times. The source of this sequence is a human donor who donated a stem cell graft to a child with Fanconi anemia. Sequences were derived from PBMCs, sampled from the stem cell graft.

The CDR3 DNA reads as TGCAGCGGACAGGGCGGGCAAGAGACCCAGTACTTC. It is translated as CSGQGGQETQYF. The chain is built from TRBV29-1 and TRBJ2-5, with 7 nucleotides matching TRBD1. Per germline, CDR1 SQVTM and CDR2 ANQGSEA. The V gene end was trimmed by 7 bases and the J gene end by 2 bases; junction bases not matched to a gene: 4. The CDR3 covers 12 residues. The full variable domain, its missing parts supplied by reference TRBV29-1 and TRBJ2-5, is SAVISQKPSRDICQRGTSLTIQCQVDSQVTMMFWYRQQPGQSLTLIATANQGSEATYESGFVIDKFPISRPNLTFSTLTVSNMSPEDSSIYLCSGQGGQETQYFGPGTRLLVL.